Following are 32 T cell receptor beta chains from one sample sequenced in a study of CD8 T cells in ankylosing spondylitis. TCRdb redid the calling of the 5' RACE reads with MiXCR, one entry per CDR3 protein. The sample shows about 160,000 distinct CDR3 sequences, around 20% of them seen only once. Sequenced input: blood, either unsorted or a sorted T cell fraction (not recorded which). The source is a male donor with ankylosing spondylitis or in good health (not recorded which).

The chain employs TRBV20-1 and TRBJ2-2; D remains ambiguous. Trimming pared 4 bases from V and 0 bases from J, leaving 9 bases between. The CDR3 contains 14 residues. Germline V gene sequence: CDR1 DFQATT, CDR2 SNEGSKA (reference sequence). CDR3 nucleotides: TGCAGTGCTACCAGACCTGCGAACACCGGGGAGCTGTTTTTT. This codes for CSATRPANTGELFF.

The genes are TRBV28 and TRBJ2-7; 7 bases are shared with TRBD2. Germline loops: CDR1 MDHEN, CDR2 SYDVKM. V was clipped by 9 bases and J by 4 bases; unmatched bases: 15. The CDR3 contains 15 residues. CDR3 loop: CASKTPSGLPYEQYF. CDR3 in DNA: TGTGCCAGTAAAACCCCGTCGGGACTACCGTACGAGCAGTACTTC. Full variable domain (rest looked up from reference TRBV28 and TRBJ2-7): DVKVTQSSRYLVKRTGEKVFLECVQDMDHENMFWYRQDPGLGLRLIYFSYDVKMKEKGDIPEGYSVSREKKERFSLILESASTNQTSMYLCASKTPSGLPYEQYFGPGTRLTVT.

V is TRBV5-5 and J is TRBJ2-1; TRBD2 matches 8 bases. The CDR3 has 16 amino acids. CDR1 and CDR2 (germline): SGHKS, YYEKEE (reference sequence). Losses at the gene ends were 1 base for V and 2 bases for J; bases not matched to a gene: 5. CDR3 in amino acids: CASSLFSGGPYNEQFF. The CDR3 DNA is TGTGCCAGCAGCTTGTTCTCGGGAGGGCCCTACAATGAGCAGTTCTTC.

This rearrangement joins TRBV5-1 to TRBJ2-5; 13 bases map to TRBD2. Germline CDR1 SGHRS, CDR2 YFSETQ. Unmatched junction bases numbered 5, after V lost 4 bases and J lost 5 bases. This CDR3 region has 15 residues. CDR3 sequence: CASSAGLAGVETQYF. Written as DNA, the CDR3 is TGCGCCAGCAGCGCCGGACTAGCGGGAGTGGAGACCCAGTACTTC.

The rearrangement joins TRBV3-1 to TRBJ1-6; no firm D call. This CDR3 spans 12 amino acids. The V end lost 0 bases, the J end lost 17 bases, and 11 bases lay between the germline ends. Germline V CDR1 and CDR2: LGHDT, YNNKEL (reference sequence). This CDR3 reads CASSQDKGLFHF. For the CDR3, the DNA is TGTGCCAGCAGCCAAGACAAAGGTCTCTTCCACTTT. The full variable domain, rest sourced from reference TRBV3-1 and TRBJ1-6, is DTAVSQTPKYLVTQMGNDKSIKCEQNLGHDTMYWYKQDSKKFLKIMFSYNNKELIINETVPNRFSPKSPDKAHLNLHINSLELGDSAVYFCASSQDKGLFHFGNGTRLTVT.

In its sample, this clonotype was seen a few times. The rearrangement joins TRBV6-1 to TRBJ2-4; D call uncertain. The CDR3 consists of 17 residues. Germline V gives CDR1 MNHNS, CDR2 SASEGT. Trimming pared 3 bases from V and 4 bases from J, leaving 19 bases between. In DNA form, the CDR3 reads TGTGCCAGCAGTGACGACGGATTCCCCCTTGTGAAAAACATTCAGTACTTC. It codes for CASSDDGFPLVKNIQYF.

This clonotype appeared many times. The V call is TRBV27, the J call TRBJ2-4; 9 positions match TRBD1. Germline V gene sequence: CDR1 MNHEY, CDR2 SMNVEV (reference sequence). This CDR3 spans 14 amino acids. The junction had 3 bases not matched to a gene; V was cut back by 4 bases and J by 5 bases. CDR3: CASSSDRGENIQYF. CDR3 nucleotide sequence: TGTGCCAGCAGTTCGGACAGGGGCGAAAACATTCAGTACTTC.

This clonotype was observed many times. This sequence joins TRBV7-8 and TRBJ2-5; D is unresolved. CDR3 length equals 14 residues. V gave up 1 base and J gave up 4 bases, with 10 bases separating them. In germline, CDR1 is SGHVS, CDR2 FQNEAQ. The DNA for the CDR3 is TGTGCCAGCAGCTTAGAGGCTCTTCTAGAGACCCAGTACTTC. It yields the protein CASSLEALLETQYF.

In this sample, this clonotype turned up many times. The gene calls are TRBV5-1 and TRBJ2-1, with unresolved D. V was pared by 5 bases and J by 4 bases, with 16 bases between. The CDR3 has 15 residues. Germline CDR1 and CDR2: SGHRS and YFSETQ. The CDR3 DNA follows: TGCGCCAGCAGTCTGACTGGTGAACAATACAATGAGCAGTTCTTC. This gives the protein CASSLTGEQYNEQFF.

This clonotype was counted between two and nine times. The chain uses TRBV19 and TRBJ1-1, with 7 bases that match TRBD1. The germline V gene encodes CDR1 LNHDA and CDR2 SQIVND (reference sequence). This CDR3 has 14 amino acids. Trimming at V came to 3 bases and at J to 5 bases, leaving 6 bases not matched to a gene. CDR3 nucleotide sequence: TGTGCCAGTAGTATTGGGGACAGAGTGACTGAAGCTTTCTTT. This encodes CASSIGDRVTEAFF.

This clonotype was counted ten times or more. This chain joins TRBV28 and TRBJ1-6; perhaps TRBD1 as D (6 bases). The CDR3 is 16 amino acids. CDR1 and CDR2 from the germline V gene are MDHEN and SYDVKM. V was clipped by 6 bases and J by 5 bases, with 17 bases between them. The CDR3 nucleotides are TGTGCCAGCAGCCCGTCTCCAGGACAGAATAATTCACCCCTCCACTTT. Encoded protein: CASSPSPGQNNSPLHF. The complete variable domain, with remaining parts taken from reference TRBV28 and TRBJ1-6, reads DVKVTQSSRYLVKRTGEKVFLECVQDMDHENMFWYRQDPGLGLRLIYFSYDVKMKEKGDIPEGYSVSREKKERFSLILESASTNQTSMYLCASSPSPGQNNSPLHFGNGTRLTVT.

The J gene is TRBJ2-3, the V gene TRBV29-1; D uncertain. The CDR3 loop spans 13 amino acids. Germline V gene data show CDR1 as SQVTM and CDR2 as ANQGSEA. Trimming removed 4 bases from V and 2 bases from J, with 10 bases in between. The CDR3 here is CSVVDPYTDTQYF. The CDR3 DNA reads as TGCAGCGTTGTTGACCCATACACAGATACGCAGTATTTT.

This chain joins TRBV6-1 and TRBJ1-5, with D possibly TRBD1 on 5 matching bases. CDR1 and CDR2 from the germline V gene are MNHNS and SASEGT. The V end lost 6 bases, the J end lost 9 bases, and 21 bases lay between the germline ends. This CDR3 spans 15 amino acids. The CDR3 protein is CASSDSGGGTRPQHF. In DNA form, the CDR3 reads TGTGCCAGCAGCGACTCCGGCGGGGGTACCCGGCCCCAGCATTTT.

This clonotype was recorded many times. The genes are TRBV28 and TRBJ1-2; D not certain. The CDR3 is made up of 14 amino acids. The germline V gene encodes CDR1 MDHEN and CDR2 SYDVKM. Trimming shortened V by 2 bases and J by 0 bases, and 7 bases separated the two germline ends. For the CDR3, the DNA is TGTGCCAGCAGTTTACCCTACTCTAACTATGGCTACACCTTC. Translating it yields CASSLPYSNYGYTF.

The table lists this clonotype with a few counts. J is TRBJ2-1 and V is TRBV2; TRBD2 might be the D (5 bases). CDR1 is SNHLY and CDR2 is FYNNEI in the germline V gene. Trimming pared 2 bases from V and 0 bases from J, leaving 11 bases between. The CDR3 sequence is 16 residues long. The CDR3 DNA follows: TGTGCCAGCAGTGAAAGCACGGGGTTCTCCTACAATGAGCAGTTCTTC. Amino acid sequence: CASSESTGFSYNEQFF.

On this clonotype: Given a much more abundant clone one base away, this may be a read error. The V gene is TRBV5-4, the J gene TRBJ1-3; D gene ambiguous. The CDR3 is 11 residues long. Germline V gives CDR1 SGHNT, CDR2 YYREEE (reference sequence). V shed 6 bases and J shed 3 bases, with 4 bases lying between them. The CDR3 region is CASKGGNTIYF. The CDR3 nucleotides read TGTGCCAGCAAGGGTGGAAACACCATATATTTT. The entire variable domain, with the rest obtained from reference TRBV5-4 and TRBJ1-3, is as follows: ETGVTQSPTHLIKTRGQQVTLRCSSQSGHNTVSWYQQALGQGPQFIFQYYREEENGRGNFPPRFSGLQFPNYSSELNVNALELDDSALYLCASKGGNTIYFGEGSWLTVV.

This clonotype has just a few counts. The J gene is TRBJ1-5, the V gene TRBV20-1; D perhaps matches TRBD1 (5 bases). Deletions cut 3 bases from V and 6 bases from J, with 21 bases between. The V gene's germline CDR1 is DFQATT and CDR2 SNEGSKA (reference sequence). The CDR3 is 16 residues long. CDR3: CSASSQGVVGGQPQHF. For the CDR3, the DNA is TGCAGTGCTAGTTCACAAGGGGTCGTAGGTGGTCAGCCCCAGCATTTT.

This clonotype was picked up many times. The gene calls are TRBV25-1 and TRBJ1-4, with a possible D match to TRBD1 (5 bases). Per germline, CDR1 MGHDK and CDR2 SYGVNS. CDR3 size: 16 residues. Trimming took 3 bases from V and 6 from J, leaving 17 bases between them. The CDR3 region has the DNA TGTGCCAGCAGTGAGTTCCTCGACAGTCCCCATGAAAAACTGTTTTTT. Translated, it gives CASSEFLDSPHEKLFF.

In this sample, this clonotype turned up a few times. J is TRBJ2-1 and V is TRBV29-1; 14 nucleotides line up with TRBD2. The germline V gene has CDR1 SQVTM and CDR2 ANQGSEA. Losses at the gene ends were 7 bases for V and 2 bases for J; bases not matched to a gene: 4. This CDR3 is built from 15 residues. The DNA for the CDR3 is TGCAGCGGACGACTAGCGGGAGGGCCCTACAATGAGCAGTTCTTC. It encodes CSGRLAGGPYNEQFF.

This clonotype was found many times. J is TRBJ2-6 and V is TRBV11-2, with D perhaps given as TRBD1 or TRBD2 (5 bases each). The CDR3 totals 15 residues. Trimming cost V 5 bases and J 2 bases, with 10 bases left between them. Looked up from germline, CDR1 is SGHAT and CDR2 is FQNNGV. The CDR3 DNA is TGTGCCAGCAGCCAGGGACGAACTGGGGCCAACGTCCTGACTTTC. It is translated as CASSQGRTGANVLTF. Complete variable domain (other parts from reference TRBV11-2 and TRBJ2-6): EAGVAQSPRYKIIEKRQSVAFWCNPISGHATLYWYQQILGQGPKLLIQFQNNGVVDDSQLPKDRFSAERLKGVDSTLKIQPAKLEDSAVYLCASSQGRTGANVLTFGAGSRLTVL.

In this sample, this clonotype turned up a few times. The chain is built from TRBV6-5 and TRBJ1-1; no clear D gene. V lost 4 bases to trimming and J lost 1 base, with 7 bases between them. Looked up from germline, CDR1 is MNHEY and CDR2 is SVGAGI. The CDR3 has 13 amino acids. CDR3: CASSSPPNTEAFF. DNA of the CDR3: TGTGCCAGCAGTTCTCCCCCGAACACTGAAGCTTTCTTT.

This clonotype was counted at least ten times. The chain carries TRBV9 and TRBJ2-2; TRBD2 is a possible D gene (5 bases). V lost 3 bases and J 1 base, leaving 13 bases between the germline ends. Germline-derived CDR1 and CDR2 are SGDLS and YYNGEE. The CDR3 has 16 residues. In DNA form, the CDR3 reads TGTGCCAGCAGCGCACTAGGTCTTAGGAACACCGGGGAGCTGTTTTTT. Translation: CASSALGLRNTGELFF.

A remark on this clonotype: A read error may be the cause here, since a much bigger clone is one base away. The chain uses TRBV10-3 and TRBJ2-7; 7 nucleotides line up with TRBD2. Germline trimming cut 4 bases from V and 6 bases from J; bases unmatched to any gene: 9. The CDR3 sequence is 14 residues long. The germline CDR1 and CDR2 sequences are ENHRY and SYGVKD. The CDR3 DNA is TGTGCCATCAGTGTATCAGGGAGGGCCTGCGAGCAGTACTTC. The encoded protein is CAISVSGRACEQYF.

The chain uses TRBV11-2 and TRBJ2-2, with D possibly matching TRBD1 (6 bases). Trimming took off 4 bases at V and 5 bases at J, with 14 bases between the two ends. The germline V gene encodes CDR1 SGHAT and CDR2 FQNNGV. CDR3 length: 15 amino acids. The CDR3 DNA follows: TGTGCCAGCAGCTACCAGACAGGCGGGACCGGGGAGCTGTTTTTT. This codes for CASSYQTGGTGELFF. Looking up the rest from reference TRBV11-2 and TRBJ2-2 gives the full variable domain: EAGVAQSPRYKIIEKRQSVAFWCNPISGHATLYWYQQILGQGPKLLIQFQNNGVVDDSQLPKDRFSAERLKGVDSTLKIQPAKLEDSAVYLCASSYQTGGTGELFFGEGSRLTVL.

Judged by abundance, this clonotype is medium-sized. CDR3 coding DNA: TGTGCCAGCAGCTTCGGTCCGACGGCTGAAGCTTTCTTT. Translation gives CASSFGPTAEAFF. This rearrangement joins TRBV5-5 to TRBJ1-1; D uncertain. Germline V CDR1 and CDR2: SGHKS, YYEKEE (reference sequence). V gave up 2 bases and J gave up 6 bases, with 11 bases separating them. The CDR3 is 13 residues long.

There are many counts of this clonotype. This chain's CDR3 is CASRLDRSYGYTF. The CDR3 DNA reads as TGTGCCAGCAGGTTGGACAGGAGCTATGGCTACACCTTC. V gene TRBV27 combines with J gene TRBJ1-2, with TRBD1 identical over 7 bases. CDR1 is MNHEY and CDR2 is SMNVEV in the germline V gene (reference sequence). This CDR3 comprises 13 residues. Trimming removed 6 bases from V and 4 bases from J; junction bases left unmatched: 5.

The V call is TRBV5-8, the J call TRBJ1-1, with D uncertain. In germline, CDR1 is SGHTS, CDR2 YDEGEE. Between the trimmed V and J ends, which lost 0 bases and 1 base, there was a span of 7 bases. There are 14 residues in the CDR3. The CDR3 DNA reads as TGTGCCAGCAGCTTGGGACAACGGAACACTGAAGCTTTCTTT. Translation: CASSLGQRNTEAFF.

Many counts were recorded for this clonotype. The V and J genes are TRBV5-1 and TRBJ2-4, with D possibly being TRBD1 (6 bases). V was shortened by 5 bases and J by 5 bases, with 11 bases between the two germline ends. Looked up from germline, CDR1 is SGHRS and CDR2 is YFSETQ. CDR3 length: 13 amino acids. CDR3 sequence: CASSQPGENIQYF. The CDR3 DNA sequence: TGCGCCAGCAGTCAGCCAGGGGAAAACATTCAGTACTTC.

In its sample, this clonotype was seen many times. The CDR3 DNA follows: TGTGCCAGCAGACGGACAGACACTGGGGCCAACGTCCTGACTTTC. This translates into CASRRTDTGANVLTF. This rearrangement joins TRBV6-1 to TRBJ2-6; D is perhaps TRBD1 (6 bases). CDR3 length: 15 amino acids. Germline CDR1 and CDR2: MNHNS and SASEGT. V lost 6 bases and J 2 bases, leaving 11 bases between the germline ends.

The V gene is TRBV5-6, the J gene TRBJ1-1; D not certain. V lost 0 bases and J lost 1, with 16 bases in between. CDR1 is SGHDT, CDR2 YYEEEE, per germline. This CDR3 has 17 amino acids. The CDR3 loop is CASSLEVGQPGNTEAFF. In DNA form, the CDR3 reads TGTGCCAGCAGCTTGGAAGTCGGTCAGCCAGGGAACACTGAAGCTTTCTTT.

The chain joins TRBV6-6 to TRBJ2-5; 8 bases match TRBD2. Trimming at V came to 6 bases and at J to 3 bases, leaving 3 bases not matched to a gene. CDR3 size: 13 residues. The germline CDR1 and CDR2 sequences are MNHNY and SVGAGI (reference sequence). CDR3: CASRVLAEETQYF. The CDR3 DNA follows: TGTGCCAGCAGGGTACTAGCGGAAGAGACCCAGTACTTC.

This clonotype occurred many times. This chain links TRBV5-1 with TRBJ1-6; unclear D gene. CDR3 size: 15 residues. CDR1 is SGHRS, CDR2 YFSETQ, per germline. Between the trimmed V and J ends, which lost 5 bases and 7 bases, there was a span of 16 bases. This chain's CDR3 is CASRSRSDKNSPLHF. CDR3 coding DNA: TGCGCCAGCAGATCCCGTAGCGACAAGAATTCACCCCTCCACTTT.